One T cell receptor (beta chain) is described in this entry. Its antigen is not known. The source of the sample is a study of blood T cells in healthy people across ages. The study, taken as a whole, reports: Unsorted PBMC input precluded a conclusive naive versus antigen-experienced comparison. Investigators viewed diversity estimates from one million T cells as underestimates, the study reported.

The second PCR ran about 6 to 12 cycles with a sample-barcoded 5' primer and J-beta primers. Each sample yielded at least 2.5 million CDR3-containing paired-end reads. MiXCR was run by TCRdb on the 5' RACE reads, yielding one entry per CDR3 protein. The table lists about 640,000 distinct CDR3 sequences, 58% of them singletons. Germline values: CDR1 SGDLS, CDR2 YYNGEE. Trimming removed 4 bases from V and 4 bases from J; junction bases left unmatched: 10. This CDR3 has 16 residues. Sample: blood. This chain connects TRBV9 to TRBJ1-2; 10 nucleotides align to TRBD1. This clonotype was sampled from a man aged 55 to 70 in good health. The CDR3 loop is CASSPGDRGPFYGYTF. CDR3 sequence (DNA): TGTGCCAGCAGCCCCGGGGACAGGGGCCCCTTCTATGGCTACACCTTC.